These T cell receptor beta chains were read from a single sample in a study of early T cells in non-severe SARS-CoV-2 infection. Each CDR3 protein gets one entry after TCRdb re-called the 5' RACE reads with MiXCR. Of 65,000 to 85,000 distinct CDR3 sequences listed, 11% are singletons. Sequenced material: whole blood. The receptors stem from an adult who was a healthcare worker with PCR-confirmed SARS-CoV-2 infection or an uninfected control (not recorded which). Each CDR3 is given with its conserved first and last residue.

J: TRBJ2-7
V: TRBV29-1
CDR3: CSVQGTYEQYF

J: TRBJ1-1
V: TRBV18
CDR3: CASSPGQFRTEAFF

J: TRBJ2-1
V: TRBV27
CDR3: CASSSPRRGGADNEQFF

J: TRBJ1-4
V: TRBV20-1
CDR3: CSALGGINEKLFF

J: TRBJ1-2
V: TRBV29-1
CDR3: CSVGGWGDGYTF

J: TRBJ2-7
V: TRBV5-1
CDR3: CASSPGGPLYEQYF

J: TRBJ2-1
V: TRBV6-1
CDR3: CASSPEVGSYNEQFF

J: TRBJ2-7
V: TRBV6-1
CDR3: CASSVWQTYEQYF

J: TRBJ2-3
V: TRBV25-1
CDR3: CASSEMAPSGATDTQYF

J: TRBJ2-3
V: TRBV7-9
CDR3: CATAPLSSTDTQYF

J: TRBJ2-7
V: TRBV5-1
CDR3: CASSSGLAGVEQYF

J: TRBJ1-4
V: TRBV20-1
CDR3: CSARDVQSNEKLFF

J: TRBJ1-1
V: TRBV3-1
CDR3: CASSRQGGEGRATEAFF

J: TRBJ2-7
V: TRBV9
CDR3: CASSPADPSYEQYF

J: TRBJ2-2
V: TRBV5-1
CDR3: CASSRGTGATGELFF

J: TRBJ2-1
V: TRBV20-1
CDR3: CSAAPLLAGLGYEQFF

J: TRBJ1-1
V: TRBV30
CDR3: CAWSPAPGANTEAFF

J: TRBJ2-1
V: TRBV4-1
CDR3: CASSQGLRGVEKFF

J: TRBJ2-1
V: TRBV9
CDR3: CASSVVGQNNEQFF

J: TRBJ2-1
V: TRBV3-1
CDR3: CASSPNSYHEQFF

J: TRBJ1-3
V: TRBV20-1
CDR3: CSARDRQSSGNTIYF

J: TRBJ2-1
V: TRBV29-1
CDR3: CSVARGKSYNEQFF

J: TRBJ1-1
V: TRBV5-4
CDR3: CASSWGGREAFF

J: TRBJ2-2
V: TRBV28
CDR3: CASSAARAGSGELFF

J: TRBJ2-3
V: TRBV11-2
CDR3: CASSRSGQSTDTQYF

J: TRBJ2-1
V: TRBV12-5
CDR3: CASGIGLVQSSYNEQFF

J: TRBJ2-1
V: TRBV2
CDR3: CASRGDSPYNEQFF

J: TRBJ1-2
V: TRBV20-1
CDR3: CSASGTGGYGYTF

J: TRBJ2-3
V: TRBV9
CDR3: CASSPRKKTFGEEGDTQYF

J: TRBJ2-3
V: TRBV18
CDR3: CASSPPGYGADTQYF

J: TRBJ2-3
V: TRBV3-1
CDR3: CASTGTVTDTQYF

J: TRBJ1-4
V: TRBV2
CDR3: CASSSGGINEKLFF

J: TRBJ2-3
V: TRBV5-5
CDR3: CASSLRGSLAGSSPPDTQYF

J: TRBJ2-2
V: TRBV11-2
CDR3: CASSPTNTGELFF

J: TRBJ2-7
V: TRBV3-1
CDR3: CASSQRGVDEQYF

J: TRBJ1-5
V: TRBV6-2/TRBV6-3
CDR3: CASSLGPLNQPQHF

J: TRBJ1-2
V: TRBV20-1
CDR3: CSAIPRRGNYDYTF

J: TRBJ2-6
V: TRBV6-1
CDR3: CASSEGGSGANVLTF

J: TRBJ2-7
V: TRBV6-5
CDR3: CAISDRRGDEQYF

J: TRBJ2-3
V: TRBV14
CDR3: CASSQDTRRTDTQYF

J: TRBJ2-3
V: TRBV5-4
CDR3: CASKRQGTDTQYF

J: TRBJ2-2
V: TRBV29-1
CDR3: CSVVGPATGELFF

J: TRBJ2-3
V: TRBV14
CDR3: CASSLTSGPRGADTQYF

J: TRBJ2-7
V: TRBV2
CDR3: CASSAGIYYEQYF

J: TRBJ2-1
V: TRBV6-5
CDR3: CASSYTRLAGGVEQFF

J: TRBJ2-1
V: TRBV6-6
CDR3: CASSPRLGLAGAIEQFF

J: TRBJ1-3
V: TRBV6-5
CDR3: CASSLDSSSGNTIYF

J: TRBJ2-1
V: TRBV30
CDR3: CAWTRTSGPINEQFF

J: TRBJ2-1
V: TRBV11-3
CDR3: CASSLRSGIAYNEQFF

J: TRBJ2-1
V: TRBV9
CDR3: CASSVGGLNEQFF

J: TRBJ1-6
V: TRBV9
CDR3: CASAYRDGVYSPLHF

J: TRBJ1-6
V: TRBV20-1
CDR3: CSVRTGNEGSPLHF

J: TRBJ1-2
V: TRBV7-9
CDR3: CASNNPDSHGYTF

J: TRBJ1-5
V: TRBV7-6
CDR3: CASSPGMGNQPQHF